A single sample gave rise to the 5 T cell receptor beta chains below, sequenced in a study of identical twins. TCRdb ran MiXCR on the 5' RACE reads and lists one entry per CDR3 protein. The sample has nearly 200,000 distinct CDR3 sequences; approximately 15% are singletons. The same sample was also studied in work on T cells expressing NK-cell markers.

Sequencing was performed on CD8+ T cells sorted from blood. Receptors were obtained from a woman in her late teens or twenties in good health.

The table lists this clonotype with a few counts. The chain recombines TRBV5-5 with TRBJ2-7; D uncertain. V was trimmed by 0 bases and J by 6 bases, leaving 7 bases between them. This CDR3 spans 12 amino acids. The V gene's germline CDR1 is SGHKS and CDR2 YYEKEE (reference sequence). The CDR3 DNA follows: TGTGCCAGCAGCTTGGGATCCGCCGAGCAGTACTTC. Amino acids: CASSLGSAEQYF.

The rearrangement joins TRBV5-1 to TRBJ1-6; TRBD1 is a possible D gene (5 bases). V gave up 5 bases and J gave up 8 bases, with 8 bases separating them. The CDR3 sequence is 12 residues long. Per germline, CDR1 SGHRS and CDR2 YFSETQ. This chain's CDR3 is CASRGADSPLHF. The CDR3 DNA sequence: TGCGCCAGCAGAGGGGCTGATTCACCCCTCCACTTT.

The V gene is TRBV7-9, the J gene TRBJ2-7; 9 nucleotides align to TRBD2. Germline V gene sequence: CDR1 SEHNR, CDR2 FQNEAQ (reference sequence). This CDR3 spans 17 amino acids. The trim removed 3 bases at V and 0 bases at J, leaving 9 bases unmatched. CDR3: CASSFSSGRTSSYEQYF. CDR3 nucleotide sequence: TGTGCCAGCAGCTTCAGTAGCGGGAGAACAAGCTCCTACGAGCAGTACTTC.

The sample holds a few counts of this clonotype. The V gene is TRBV7-9, the J gene TRBJ2-5, with a tentative D call TRBD1 (5 bases). The V end lost 5 bases, the J end lost 4 bases, and 14 bases lay between the germline ends. The CDR3 extends over 14 amino acids. Germline assignment: CDR1 SEHNR and CDR2 FQNEAQ (reference sequence). CDR3 in amino acids: CASSTDGAGETQYF. CDR3 nucleotide sequence: TGTGCCAGCAGCACCGATGGGGCCGGAGAGACCCAGTACTTC.

This clonotype was seen a handful of times. For the CDR3, the DNA is TGTGCCAGCATGGGGGGCCGGGGCGGGGAGCTGTTTTTT. Its translation is CASMGGRGGELFF. The V call is TRBV2, the J call TRBJ2-2; the D gene could be TRBD1 or TRBD2 (6 bases each). Trimming removed 7 bases from V and 7 bases from J, with 13 bases in between. This CDR3 is 13 amino acids long. Germline loops: CDR1 SNHLY, CDR2 FYNNEI. The complete variable domain, with remaining parts taken from reference TRBV2 and TRBJ2-2, reads EPEVTQTPSHQVTQMGQEVILRCVPISNHLYFYWYRQILGQKVEFLVSFYNNEISEKSEIFDDQFSVERPDGSNFTLKIRSTKLEDSAMYFCASMGGRGGELFFGEGSRLTVL.